This T cell receptor beta chain is drawn from a study of cytomegalovirus exposure and HLA in healthy donors. Points on this clone: Its target is not known.

Broader study findings: A link between a missense DCLRE1C variant and TCR beta V- and J-gene trimming emerged from a later analysis. It was reported that TCR beta sequences correctly inferred the HLA-A and HLA-B alleles for most subjects. Three chains tied to CMV proved CMV antigen-specific in vitro. Analyses of presence/absence relied on an assumption of roughly uniform sequencing depth across donors.

Germline CDR1 and CDR2: SGHTA and FQGNSA. The CDR3 has 15 residues. The J segment lost 7 bases and the V segment lost 3 bases, leaving 6 bases of the junction unmatched. The primer mix had 60 Vbeta and 13 Jbeta primers. The data were produced by immunoSEQ multiplex PCR, yet TCRdb's version contains in-frame clones alone and is incomplete. The table shows roughly 120,000 clones, with around 80% occurring only once. Sequences were obtained from PBMCs. The receptor's source is a man in his forties or fifties in good health and CMV-seronegative. The V and J genes are TRBV7-2 and TRBJ1-6, with 7 bases identical to TRBD1. Here the CDR3 reads CASSFRQGINSPLHF. The CDR3 DNA reads TGTGCCAGCAGCTTCCGACAGGGTATCAATTCACCCCTCCACTTT.